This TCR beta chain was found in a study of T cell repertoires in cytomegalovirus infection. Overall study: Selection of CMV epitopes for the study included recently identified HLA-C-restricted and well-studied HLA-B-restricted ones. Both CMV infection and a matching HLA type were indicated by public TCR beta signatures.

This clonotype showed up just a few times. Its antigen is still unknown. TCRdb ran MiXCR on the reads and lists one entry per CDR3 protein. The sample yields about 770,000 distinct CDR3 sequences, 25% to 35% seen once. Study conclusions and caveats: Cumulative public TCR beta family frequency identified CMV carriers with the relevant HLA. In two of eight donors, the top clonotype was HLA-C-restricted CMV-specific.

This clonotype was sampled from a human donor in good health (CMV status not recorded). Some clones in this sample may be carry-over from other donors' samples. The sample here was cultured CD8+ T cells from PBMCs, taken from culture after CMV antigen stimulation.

CDR3 coding DNA: TGTGCCAGCAGCTTCGAACAGAGCCAAGAGACCCAGTACTTC. It is translated as CASSFEQSQETQYF. The chain combines TRBV7-9 with TRBJ2-5; D not resolved. This CDR3 comprises 14 residues. From germline, CDR1 is SEHNR and CDR2 FQNEAQ (reference sequence). V dropped 3 bases and J dropped 1 base, with 9 bases sitting between them.